This T cell receptor (beta chain) was documented in a study of human T cells and chemical hapten exposure (dated by TCRdb to the early 2020s). About the full investigation: For sensitization, 2% DPC in acetone was applied to an approximately 2 cm by approximately 2 cm area of upper inner arm skin. Patch testing was performed on the upper back with Finn chambers containing 0.01% DPC, and the patch tests were scored after 6 days according to International Contact Dermatitis Research Group standards. This study followed changes in the peripheral blood TCR repertoire in vivo during primary and secondary sensitization of alopecia patients to the hapten diphenylcyclopropenone (DPC). Throughout the study period of about 22 weeks, patients also received therapeutic DPC doses to the scalp every week. Patient blood was sampled pre-sensitization (week 0) and at 2, 6 and about 24 weeks after DPC sensitization. The mostly female patient cohort included alopecia areata with under or over 50% scalp involvement, alopecia totalis and alopecia universalis. About 29 alopecia patients gave blood for TCR sequencing at one to four time points (pre-sensitization, 2, 6 and 24 weeks). Libraries were pooled for sequencing, and variation in per-sample TCR yields was attributed mainly to small differences in library volumes within the pool. The research as a whole found: A positive correlation was found between the number of PT1 expanded TCRs and patch test score, with significance reached at thresholds 8, 16 and 32 but not 4. After repeated subsampling, the strength of the expansion versus patch-test correlation and the threshold at which it became significant changed. DPC sensitization did not change the number of TCRs with a frequency above 1 in 1000, and there was no evidence of changes in global repertoire structure. Alopecia, a presumed autoimmune disease, was present in all patients, so the immune response of the patients might differ from that of healthy individuals. Expanded TCRs formed significantly more large CDR3 similarity clusters than pre-sensitization or healthy control sets, consistent with antigen-driven responses.

Explained via the paper, the time point label denotes: patch test 3, about 24 weeks after DPC sensitization. In light of the paper, this sample's treatment or condition label describes: therapeutic diphenylcyclopropenone sensitization with weekly scalp DPC. At every patch-test visit, the blood draw took place before the patch test was put on. Patients were considered eligible if aged 18 to 70, diagnosed with alopecia and deemed suitable for DPC therapy, and patients were excluded if pregnant. Total RNA was extracted from unfractionated whole blood collected in Tempus Blood RNA tubes. The library was made by RACE. The listed sequencing device is NextSeq 500. During library preparation, unique molecular identifiers were attached to individual cDNA molecules so that TCRs could be counted in a quantitative, reproducible way. Both TCR alpha and TCR beta chains were sequenced from each blood RNA sample. The study's processing was this. A median of approximately 100,000 TCRs per sample was observed, with a range of about 23,224 to 690,600. The Decombinator software suite was used to annotate V, J and CDR3 in the TCR reads. Every sample was subsampled to the same number of TCRs (28,000) for the PS versus PT1 abundance plots. TCRs were defined as expanded if absent before sensitization and observed at least eight times at the 2-week time point. TCRdb trimmed the raw reads at Q25, called clones with MiXCR and kept productive beta chains. Every CDR3 protein is listed once, alongside the most common genes and DNA of its rows. The V and J calls and clone size are TCRdb's, not the authors'. The sample records approximately 30,000 distinct CDR3 sequences, about 5.6% of which are singletons. Around 6% of the sample rests with the top ten.

The cysteine opens and the phenylalanine closes a CDR3 of 15 amino acids. The only DNA kept is the CDR3, 45 bases in frame from the first base. Relative to germline, V is 3 bases shorter and J is 0 bases shorter, with 9 bases between their ends. From the germline V gene, CDR1 is MDHEN and CDR2 is SYDVKM. This clonotype was seen ten or more times. Its target antigen remains unknown. Qualities for individual bases were not recorded, and no much larger clone is one base off. The sequence was obtained from a man aged 25 to 40 with alopecia areata. Some clones in this sample may be carry-over from other donors' samples. Here the chain combines TRBV28 and TRBJ2-4; no D segment can be confidently identified. This specimen consisted of whole blood, obtained in connection with sensitization to the hapten diphenylcyclopropenone (DPC). The CDR3 sequence is CASSLGGEAKNIQYF. The bases read TGTGCCAGCAGTTTGGGTGGGGAAGCCAAAAACATTCAGTACTTC. The full variable domain, completed from the reference TRBV28 and TRBJ2-4 proteins outside the CDR3, reads DVKVTQSSRYLVKRTGEKVFLECVQDMDHENMFWYRQDPGLGLRLIYFSYDVKMKEKGDIPEGYSVSREKKERFSLILESASTNQTSMYLCASSLGGEAKNIQYFGAGTRLSVL.